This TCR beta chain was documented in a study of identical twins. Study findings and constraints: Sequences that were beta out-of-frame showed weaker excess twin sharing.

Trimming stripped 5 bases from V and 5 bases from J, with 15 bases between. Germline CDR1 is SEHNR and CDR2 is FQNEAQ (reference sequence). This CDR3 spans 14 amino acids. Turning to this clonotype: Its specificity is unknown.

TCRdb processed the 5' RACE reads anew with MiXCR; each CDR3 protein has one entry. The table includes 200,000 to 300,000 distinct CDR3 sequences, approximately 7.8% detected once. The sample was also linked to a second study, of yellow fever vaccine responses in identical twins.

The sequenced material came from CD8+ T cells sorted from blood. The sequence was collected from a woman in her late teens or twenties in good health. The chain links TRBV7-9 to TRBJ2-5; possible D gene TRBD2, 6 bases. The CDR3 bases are TGTGCCAGCAGCGATACTAGCTCGAGGGAGACCCAGTACTTC. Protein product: CASSDTSSRETQYF. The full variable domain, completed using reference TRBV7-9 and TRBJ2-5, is DTGVSQNPRHKITKRGQNVTFRCDPISEHNRLYWYRQTLGQGPEFLTYFQNEAQLEKSRLLSDRFSAERPKGSFSTLEIQRTEQGDSAMYLCASSDTSSRETQYFGPGTRLLVL.